This is a list of T cell receptor beta chains from one sample in a study of lymphopenia after photon versus proton radiotherapy. Sequencing was performed with immunoSEQ multiplex PCR; in TCRdb, only in-frame clones are kept and a portion is missing. The sample has 55,000 to 70,000 clones, about 90% seen once. The source material was peripheral blood, sampled from a patient treated with photon-based radiotherapy. All receptors derive from a woman aged 40 to 55 with cholangiocarcinoma. CDR3s include the opening cysteine and the closing phenylalanine or tryptophan. Fields, in order: J gene, V gene, D gene, clone size, CDR3 protein, CDR3 DNA. The D gene is left open where the match is weak. Rows may omit the clone size; those that give it use once, few, many or a size class.

J gene: TRBJ2-1; V gene: TRBV5-6; D gene: TRBD2; clone size: NA; CDR3 protein: CASSPGLTALEQFF; CDR3 DNA: TGTGCCAGCAGCCCGGGACTAACCGCGCTCGAGCAGTTCTTC
J gene: TRBJ2-1; V gene: TRBV7-2; D gene: TRBD1; clone size: NA; CDR3 protein: CASSAPGTATGAHNEQFF; CDR3 DNA: TGTGCCAGCAGCGCCCCCGGGACAGCGACAGGGGCCCACAATGAGCAGTTCTTC
J gene: TRBJ2-1; V gene: TRBV27; D gene: NA; clone size: NA; CDR3 protein: CASRFAGLSYNEQFF; CDR3 DNA: TGTGCCAGCAGATTTGCAGGCCTCTCCTACAATGAGCAGTTCTTC
J gene: TRBJ2-1; V gene: TRBV10-3; D gene: NA; clone size: NA; CDR3 protein: CAIRGGQSSYNEQFF; CDR3 DNA: TGTGCCATCAGGGGGGGACAGAGCTCCTACAATGAGCAGTTCTTC
J gene: TRBJ2-5; V gene: TRBV5-4; D gene: NA; clone size: NA; CDR3 protein: CASSLKHQPQQETQYF; CDR3 DNA: TGTGCCAGCAGCTTGAAACACCAGCCTCAACAAGAGACCCAGTACTTC
J gene: TRBJ2-1; V gene: TRBV10-3; D gene: TRBD1; clone size: NA; CDR3 protein: CAISESLGQGKNEQFF; CDR3 DNA: TGTGCCATCAGTGAGTCCCTCGGACAGGGGAAAAATGAGCAGTTCTTC
J gene: TRBJ2-1; V gene: TRBV5-1; D gene: TRBD1; clone size: NA; CDR3 protein: CASKGGTGQGDNEQFF; CDR3 DNA: TGCGCCAGCAAGGGGGGGACGGGACAGGGAGACAATGAGCAGTTCTTC
J gene: TRBJ1-2; V gene: TRBV19; D gene: NA; clone size: NA; CDR3 protein: CASSRGPLNYGYTF; CDR3 DNA: TGTGCCAGTAGTAGAGGGCCCCTTAACTATGGCTACACCTTC
J gene: TRBJ1-5; V gene: TRBV2; D gene: TRBD1; clone size: NA; CDR3 protein: CASSEPGTGGGQPQHF; CDR3 DNA: TGTGCCAGCAGTGAACCCGGGACAGGGGGCGGACAGCCCCAGCATTTT
J gene: TRBJ1-1; V gene: TRBV15; D gene: TRBD1; clone size: NA; CDR3 protein: CATSRALTGEAEAFF; CDR3 DNA: TGTGCCACCAGCAGAGCCCTAACAGGGGAGGCTGAAGCTTTCTTT
J gene: TRBJ1-1; V gene: TRBV23-1; D gene: NA; clone size: NA; CDR3 protein: CATTKNFLAFF; CDR3 DNA: TGCGCCACAACTAAAAATTTTCTAGCTTTCTTT
J gene: TRBJ1-2; V gene: TRBV11-2; D gene: TRBD1; clone size: NA; CDR3 protein: CASSLTGTENYGYTF; CDR3 DNA: TGTGCCAGCAGCTTGACAGGGACGGAAAACTATGGCTACACCTTC
J gene: TRBJ2-7; V gene: TRBV5-1; D gene: TRBD2; clone size: NA; CDR3 protein: CASSQDPSLAGDGYEQYF; CDR3 DNA: TGCGCCAGCAGCCAAGATCCGTCCCTAGCGGGTGACGGCTACGAGCAGTACTTC
J gene: TRBJ1-1; V gene: TRBV6-5; D gene: NA; clone size: NA; CDR3 protein: CASSFQGLSEAFF; CDR3 DNA: TGTGCCAGCAGTTTCCAAGGGCTTTCTGAAGCTTTCTTT
J gene: TRBJ1-1; V gene: TRBV6-6; D gene: NA; clone size: once; CDR3 protein: CASSTGLTEDTEAFF; CDR3 DNA: TGTGCCAGCAGTACGGGCCTCACCGAGGACACTGAAGCTTTCTTT
J gene: TRBJ2-3; V gene: TRBV2; D gene: NA; clone size: NA; CDR3 protein: CASRTDTDTQYF; CDR3 DNA: TGTGCCAGCAGGACTGACACAGATACGCAGTATTTT
J gene: TRBJ2-7; V gene: TRBV29-1; D gene: TRBD2; clone size: NA; CDR3 protein: CSVRTGGDYEQYF; CDR3 DNA: TGCAGCGTTCGGACGGGAGGGGATTACGAGCAGTACTTC
J gene: TRBJ2-7; V gene: TRBV5-1; D gene: NA; clone size: NA; CDR3 protein: CASSQEHEQYF; CDR3 DNA: TGCGCCAGCAGCCAAGAACACGAGCAGTACTTC
J gene: TRBJ1-1; V gene: TRBV19; D gene: TRBD1; clone size: NA; CDR3 protein: CASRDRGNTEAFF; CDR3 DNA: TGTGCCAGTCGCGACAGGGGGAACACTGAAGCTTTCTTT
J gene: TRBJ2-1; V gene: TRBV7-9; D gene: NA; clone size: NA; CDR3 protein: CASSLAVYNEQFF; CDR3 DNA: TGTGCCAGCAGCTTAGCCGTATACAATGAGCAGTTCTTC
J gene: TRBJ2-1; V gene: TRBV10-3; D gene: NA; clone size: NA; CDR3 protein: CAISVKLDNEQFF; CDR3 DNA: TGTGCCATCAGTGTGAAGCTCGACAATGAGCAGTTCTTC
J gene: TRBJ1-6; V gene: TRBV19; D gene: NA; clone size: NA; CDR3 protein: CASSMAGQIYNSPLHF; CDR3 DNA: TGTGCCAGTAGTATGGCCGGTCAGATCTATAATTCACCCCTCCACTTT
J gene: TRBJ2-2; V gene: TRBV19; D gene: NA; clone size: NA; CDR3 protein: CASSKVVTGELFF; CDR3 DNA: TGTGCCAGTAGTAAGGTGGTCACCGGGGAGCTGTTTTTT
J gene: TRBJ2-1; V gene: TRBV7-9; D gene: TRBD2; clone size: once; CDR3 protein: CASSFLAGAANEQFF; CDR3 DNA: TGTGCCAGCAGCTTCCTAGCGGGGGCGGCGAATGAGCAGTTCTTC
J gene: TRBJ1-2; V gene: TRBV30; D gene: NA; clone size: once; CDR3 protein: CAWSVPGGYTF; CDR3 DNA: TGTGCCTGGAGTGTCCCCGGGGGCTACACCTTC
J gene: TRBJ2-7; V gene: TRBV28; D gene: NA; clone size: once; CDR3 protein: CASSFLANLEQYF; CDR3 DNA: TGTGCCAGCAGTTTCCTAGCGAACCTCGAGCAGTACTTC
J gene: TRBJ2-2; V gene: TRBV6-1; D gene: NA; clone size: NA; CDR3 protein: CATQGMRNTGELFF; CDR3 DNA: TGTGCCACCCAGGGGATGCGGAACACCGGGGAGCTGTTTTTT
J gene: TRBJ1-6; V gene: TRBV30; D gene: NA; clone size: NA; CDR3 protein: CACPSAGSSPLHF; CDR3 DNA: TGTGCCTGTCCCTCCGCGGGAAGCTCACCCCTCCACTTT
J gene: TRBJ2-5; V gene: TRBV15; D gene: TRBD2; clone size: NA; CDR3 protein: CATSSPSGGALGTQYF; CDR3 DNA: TGTGCCACCAGCTCTCCTAGCGGGGGGGCCCTCGGGACCCAGTACTTC
J gene: TRBJ2-2; V gene: TRBV7-3; D gene: NA; clone size: NA; CDR3 protein: CASSRKAGPNTGELFF; CDR3 DNA: TGTGCCAGCAGCCGGAAGGCGGGGCCAAACACCGGGGAGCTGTTTTTT
J gene: TRBJ1-5; V gene: TRBV18; D gene: TRBD1; clone size: NA; CDR3 protein: CASSPRQGTGQPQHF; CDR3 DNA: TGTGCCAGCTCCCCTAGACAGGGGACAGGTCAGCCCCAGCATTTT
J gene: TRBJ1-1; V gene: TRBV6-6; D gene: NA; clone size: NA; CDR3 protein: CASCPGGFEAFF; CDR3 DNA: TGTGCCAGCTGTCCCGGGGGATTTGAAGCTTTCTTT
J gene: TRBJ2-5; V gene: TRBV27; D gene: NA; clone size: NA; CDR3 protein: CASRHLGQETQYF; CDR3 DNA: TGTGCCAGCAGACATTTGGGACAAGAGACCCAGTACTTC
J gene: TRBJ2-1; V gene: TRBV7-9; D gene: NA; clone size: NA; CDR3 protein: CASSWDEGGSYNEQFF; CDR3 DNA: TGTGCCAGCAGCTGGGATGAGGGGGGTTCCTACAATGAGCAGTTCTTC
J gene: TRBJ2-1; V gene: TRBV11-3; D gene: NA; clone size: once; CDR3 protein: CASSPFRDSGHSSYNEQFF; CDR3 DNA: TGTGCCAGCAGCCCTTTCCGTGATAGCGGCCATAGCTCCTACAATGAGCAGTTCTTC